These 7 T cell receptor beta chains were sequenced from one sample in a study of identical twins. TCRdb re-analysed the 5' RACE reads in MiXCR, keeping a single row per CDR3 protein. The profile covers a few hundred thousand distinct CDR3 sequences, with over 8.5% appearing a single time and around 3.1% taken by the ten largest. The same sample was also studied in work on yellow fever vaccine responses in identical twins.

The source material was PBMCs. These receptors were collected from a woman under 30 in good health.

The chain couples TRBV27 to TRBJ1-1, with TRBD1 as a possible D gene (5 bases). CDR3 length: 16 amino acids. Trimming stripped 5 bases from V and 0 bases from J, with 16 bases between. The germline gives CDR1 MNHEY, CDR2 SMNVEV (reference sequence). The CDR3 is CASSQTVMSMNTEAFF. The CDR3 region has the DNA TGTGCCAGCAGTCAGACAGTAATGTCCATGAACACTGAAGCTTTCTTT.

This clonotype was seen at least ten times. The chain has TRBV4-3 and TRBJ2-7; TRBD2 matches at 11 bases. This CDR3 contains 16 residues. Germline values: CDR1 LGHNA, CDR2 YSLEER. V gave up 1 base and J gave up 7 bases; unmatched junction bases: 9. The CDR3 sequence: CASSQGAELAGVEQYF. The CDR3 DNA reads TGCGCCAGCAGCCAAGGGGCGGAACTAGCGGGAGTGGAGCAGTACTTC.

This clonotype was detected only a few times. The V gene is TRBV10-3, the J gene TRBJ2-7, with TRBD2 identical over 11 bases. The CDR3 consists of 17 residues. The ends lost 5 bases at V and 6 bases at J; junction bases unmatched: 15. Per germline, CDR1 ENHRY and CDR2 SYGVKD. CDR3 residues: CAISLELAGVVAPEQYF. The CDR3 nucleotides are TGTGCCATCAGTCTAGAACTAGCGGGAGTAGTTGCTCCCGAGCAGTACTTC.

V is TRBV12-3 or TRBV12-4 and J is TRBJ2-7, with 11 bases that match TRBD2. This CDR3 has 14 amino acids. With V trimmed by 7 bases and J by 2 bases, 4 bases remained unmatched. The CDR3 loop reads CASTKTSGTYEQYF. As DNA, the CDR3 is TGTGCCAGCACCAAGACTAGCGGGACCTACGAGCAGTACTTC.

This clonotype was found a few times. The chain recombines TRBV27 with TRBJ1-1, with D perhaps TRBD1 (6 bases). The CDR3 has 15 amino acids. V was clipped by 4 bases and J by 5 bases, with 17 bases between them. Germline V gives CDR1 MNHEY, CDR2 SMNVEV (reference sequence). This CDR3 is CASSSGTGRRTEAFF. For the CDR3, the DNA is TGTGCCAGCAGTTCCGGTACAGGGAGGCGAACTGAAGCTTTCTTT.

At least ten counts were recorded for this clonotype. The chain combines TRBV25-1 with TRBJ2-5; D call uncertain. The germline V and J ends were trimmed by 1 base and 1 base, with 7 bases remaining between them. The CDR3 runs to 14 residues. CDR1 MGHDK and CDR2 SYGVNS come from the germline V gene. Written as DNA, the CDR3 is TGTGCCAGCAGTGAATTCCCCCCCCAAGAGACCCAGTACTTC. Amino acids: CASSEFPPQETQYF.

This clonotype was found a few times. J is TRBJ2-7 and V is TRBV5-1, with D perhaps matching TRBD1 or TRBD2 (5 bases each). The germline V gene encodes CDR1 SGHRS and CDR2 YFSETQ. Trimming left V 5 bases short and J 5 bases short, with 8 bases between. The CDR3 extends over 11 amino acids. CDR3 DNA: TGCGCCAGCAGTGGGACGGACGAGCAGTACTTC. Translating it yields CASSGTDEQYF.